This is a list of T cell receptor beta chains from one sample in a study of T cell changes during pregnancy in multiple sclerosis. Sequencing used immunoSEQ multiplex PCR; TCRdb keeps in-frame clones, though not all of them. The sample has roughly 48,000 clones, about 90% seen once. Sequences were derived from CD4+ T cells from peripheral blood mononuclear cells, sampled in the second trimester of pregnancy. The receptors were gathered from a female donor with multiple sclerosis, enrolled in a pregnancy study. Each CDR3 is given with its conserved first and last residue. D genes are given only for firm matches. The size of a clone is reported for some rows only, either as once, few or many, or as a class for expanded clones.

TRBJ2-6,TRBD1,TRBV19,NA,CASRDRASSGANVLTF,TGTGCCAGTAGAGACAGGGCCTCATCTGGGGCCAACGTCCTGACTTTC
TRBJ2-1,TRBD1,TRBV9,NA,CASSLGQGGYNEQFF,TGTGCCAGCAGCCTAGGACAGGGGGGTTACAATGAGCAGTTCTTC
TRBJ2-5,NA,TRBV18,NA,CASAPADQETQYF,TGTGCCAGCGCCCCGGCGGACCAAGAGACCCAGTACTTC
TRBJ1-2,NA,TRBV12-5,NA,CASGFSDSYGYTF,TGTGCTAGTGGTTTTTCGGACAGCTATGGCTACACCTTC
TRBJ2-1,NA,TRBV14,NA,CASSHYSGNEQFF,TGTGCCAGCAGCCATTATAGTGGCAATGAGCAGTTCTTC
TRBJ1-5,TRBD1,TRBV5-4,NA,CASSQGVGQPQHF,TGTGCCAGCAGCCAGGGGGTAGGTCAGCCCCAGCATTTT
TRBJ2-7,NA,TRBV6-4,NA,CASSDSAWQTYEQYF,TGTGCCAGCAGTGACTCGGCCTGGCAGACCTACGAGCAGTACTTC
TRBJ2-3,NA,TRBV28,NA,CASSFGAGHTDTQYF,TGTGCCAGCAGTTTTGGGGCAGGACACACAGATACGCAGTATTTT
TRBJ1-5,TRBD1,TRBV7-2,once,CASSLDGDRNQPQHF,TGTGCCAGCAGCTTAGATGGGGACAGGAATCAGCCCCAGCATTTT
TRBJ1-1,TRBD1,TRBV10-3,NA,CAISKPGQGNTEAFF,TGTGCCATCAGTAAACCGGGACAGGGGAACACTGAAGCTTTCTTT
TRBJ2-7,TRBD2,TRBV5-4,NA,CASSPGGSYEQYF,TGTGCCAGCAGCCCCGGGGGGTCCTACGAGCAGTACTTC
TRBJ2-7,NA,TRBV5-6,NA,CASRNREHDSGQYF,TGTGCCAGCAGGAACAGGGAGCACGACTCCGGGCAGTACTTC
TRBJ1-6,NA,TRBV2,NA,CASGGSAPNSPLHF,TGTGCCAGCGGCGGCAGCGCCCCAAATTCACCCCTCCACTTT
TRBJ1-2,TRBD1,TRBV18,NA,CASSATGGEVEGYTF,TGTGCCAGCTCAGCTACAGGGGGTGAGGTGGAAGGCTACACCTTC
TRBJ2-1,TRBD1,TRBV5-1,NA,CASSADRDRVYNEQFF,TGCGCCAGCAGCGCTGACCGGGACAGGGTCTACAATGAGCAGTTCTTC
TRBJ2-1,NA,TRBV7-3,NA,CASSLQGREQFF,TGTGCCAGCAGCCTACAGGGCCGGGAGCAGTTCTTC
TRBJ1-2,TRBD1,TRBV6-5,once,CASSYSGTGGWYGYTF,TGTGCCAGCAGTTACTCCGGGACAGGGGGCTGGTATGGCTACACCTTC
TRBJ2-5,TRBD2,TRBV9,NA,CASSVAPLAGGKETQYF,TGTGCCAGCAGCGTAGCTCCCCTAGCGGGAGGGAAAGAGACCCAGTACTTC
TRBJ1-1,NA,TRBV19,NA,CASSISYTEAFF,TGTGCCAGTAGTATATCCTACACTGAAGCTTTCTTT
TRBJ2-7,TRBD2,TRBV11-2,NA,CASSLVSGTTSYEQYF,TGTGCCAGCAGCTTAGTTAGCGGGACAACATCCTACGAGCAGTACTTC
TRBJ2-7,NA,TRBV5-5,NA,CASSLVSAGVPYEQYF,TGTGCCAGCAGCTTGGTTTCGGCAGGGGTTCCCTACGAGCAGTACTTC
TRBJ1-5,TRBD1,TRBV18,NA,CASSPAGTGVRQPQHF,TGTGCCAGCTCACCAGCCGGGACAGGGGTAAGACAGCCCCAGCATTTT
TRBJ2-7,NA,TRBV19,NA,CASSIIGSTGEQYF,TGTGCCAGTAGTATAATCGGGAGTACTGGCGAGCAGTACTTC
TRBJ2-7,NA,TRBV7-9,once,CASSLEAKRVDRSYEQYF,TGTGCCAGCAGCTTAGAGGCAAAGCGGGTGGATCGCTCCTACGAGCAGTACTTC
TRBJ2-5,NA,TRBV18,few,CASRPLNPREETQYF,TGTGCCAGCCGCCCATTAAACCCGAGGGAAGAGACCCAGTACTTC
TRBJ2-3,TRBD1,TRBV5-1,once,CASSSLDRARTDTQYF,TGCGCCAGCAGCTCCTTAGACAGGGCCCGCACAGATACGCAGTATTTT
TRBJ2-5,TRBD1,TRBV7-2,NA,CASSLQGYQETQYF,TGTGCCAGCAGCCTACAGGGGTACCAAGAGACCCAGTACTTC
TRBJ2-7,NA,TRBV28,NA,CAIVSSSPYEQYF,TGTGCCATCGTAAGTTCCAGTCCCTACGAGCAGTACTTC
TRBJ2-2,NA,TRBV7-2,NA,CASSSVRSGELFF,TGTGCCAGCAGCAGCGTGAGGTCCGGGGAGCTGTTTTTT
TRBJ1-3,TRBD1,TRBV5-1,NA,CASSLGQAGGKRSGNTIYF,TGCGCCAGCAGCCTCGGACAGGCGGGGGGAAAAAGGTCTGGAAACACCATATATTTT
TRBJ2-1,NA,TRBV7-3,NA,CASSLSLYNEQFF,TGTGCCAGCAGCTTATCACTGTACAATGAGCAGTTCTTC
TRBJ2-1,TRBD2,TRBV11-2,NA,CASSFGLAGVLEQFF,TGTGCCAGCAGCTTTGGACTAGCGGGAGTCCTTGAGCAGTTCTTC
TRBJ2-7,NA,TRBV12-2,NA,CASRSAGASYEQYF,TGTGCAAGTCGCTCCGCCGGAGCCTCCTACGAGCAGTACTTC
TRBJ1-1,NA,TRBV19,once,CASSSRVNTEAFF,TGTGCCAGTAGTAGCAGGGTGAACACTGAAGCTTTCTTT
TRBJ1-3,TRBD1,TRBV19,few,CASSETGGSGNTIYF,TGTGCCAGTAGTGAAACAGGGGGCTCTGGAAACACCATATATTTT
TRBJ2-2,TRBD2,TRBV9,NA,CASSVGTSGIGTGELFF,TGTGCCAGCAGCGTAGGGACTAGCGGGATAGGGACCGGGGAGCTGTTTTTT
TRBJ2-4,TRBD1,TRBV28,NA,CASAGTGSGKNIQYF,TGTGCCAGCGCCGGGACAGGCTCAGGAAAAAACATTCAGTACTTC
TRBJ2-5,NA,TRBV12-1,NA,CASSFDVVEGAGGAETQYF,TGTGCCAGCAGCTTTGACGTTGTCGAAGGGGCAGGGGGCGCAGAGACCCAGTACTTC
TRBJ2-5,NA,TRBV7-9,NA,CASSLVGEETQYF,TGTGCCAGCAGCTTAGTCGGGGAAGAGACCCAGTACTTC
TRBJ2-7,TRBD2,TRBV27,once,CASSFGTSGSEQYF,TGTGCCAGCAGTTTCGGGACTAGCGGGAGCGAGCAGTACTTC
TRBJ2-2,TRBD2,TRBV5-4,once,CASRAGLAGGNTGELFF,TGTGCCAGCAGAGCTGGACTAGCGGGAGGGAACACCGGGGAGCTGTTTTTT
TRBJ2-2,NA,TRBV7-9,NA,CASSLSGKAGELFF,TGTGCCAGCAGCTTATCAGGGAAGGCCGGGGAGCTGTTTTTT
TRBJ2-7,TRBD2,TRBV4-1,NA,CASSQDRREGSYEQYF,TGCGCCAGCAGCCAAGATAGGCGGGAGGGGTCCTACGAGCAGTACTTC
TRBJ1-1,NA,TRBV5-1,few,CASSLGQYTEAFF,TGCGCCAGCAGCTTGGGACAGTACACTGAAGCTTTCTTT
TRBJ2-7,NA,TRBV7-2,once,CASSLAVSDTYEQYF,TGTGCCAGCAGCTTAGCGGTGTCAGATACCTACGAGCAGTACTTC
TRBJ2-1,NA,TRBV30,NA,CAWMAGTYNEQFF,TGTGCCTGGATGGCGGGAACCTACAATGAGCAGTTCTTC
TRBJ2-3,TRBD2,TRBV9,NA,CASSVGVAGSTDTQYF,TGTGCCAGCAGCGTAGGGGTAGCGGGAAGCACAGATACGCAGTATTTT
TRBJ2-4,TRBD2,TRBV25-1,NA,CASSDGTSGEAYIQYF,TGTGCCAGCAGTGACGGGACTAGCGGGGAAGCGTACATTCAGTACTTC
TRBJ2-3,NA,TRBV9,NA,CASSVTAGTSTDTQYF,TGTGCCAGCAGCGTAACGGCGGGAACTAGCACAGATACGCAGTATTTT
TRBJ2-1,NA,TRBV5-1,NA,CASSLDRGEYNEQFF,TGCGCCAGCAGCTTGGACCGGGGTGAATACAATGAGCAGTTCTTC
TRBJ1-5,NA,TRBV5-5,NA,CASSRSEGKGNQPQHF,TGTGCCAGCAGCCGCAGTGAGGGTAAAGGCAATCAGCCCCAGCATTTT
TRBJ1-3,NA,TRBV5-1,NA,CASSPHGDTIYF,TGCGCCAGCAGCCCCCACGGGGACACCATATATTTT
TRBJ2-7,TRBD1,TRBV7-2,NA,CASSSGQGNYEQYF,TGTGCCAGCAGCTCCGGACAGGGGAATTACGAGCAGTACTTC
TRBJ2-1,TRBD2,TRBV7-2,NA,CASSLTSGSDRQFF,TGTGCCAGCAGCTTAACTAGCGGGAGTGACCGGCAGTTCTTC
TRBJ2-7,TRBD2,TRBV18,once,CASSATSGSGYEQYF,TGTGCCAGCTCGGCGACTAGCGGGAGTGGCTACGAGCAGTACTTC